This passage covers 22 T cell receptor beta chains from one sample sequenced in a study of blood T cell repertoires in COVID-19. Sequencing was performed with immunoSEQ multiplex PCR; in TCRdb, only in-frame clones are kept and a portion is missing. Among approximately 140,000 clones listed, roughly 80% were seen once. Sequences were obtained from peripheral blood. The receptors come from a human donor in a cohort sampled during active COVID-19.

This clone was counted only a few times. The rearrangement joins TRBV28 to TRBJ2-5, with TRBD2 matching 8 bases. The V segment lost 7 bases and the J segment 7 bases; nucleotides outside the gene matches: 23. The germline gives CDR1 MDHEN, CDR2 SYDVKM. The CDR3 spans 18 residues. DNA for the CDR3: TGTGCCAGCACCCCCAAAACAGAGGTAGCGGGGATCGGGGGGACCCAGTACTTC. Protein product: CASTPKTEVAGIGGTQYF.

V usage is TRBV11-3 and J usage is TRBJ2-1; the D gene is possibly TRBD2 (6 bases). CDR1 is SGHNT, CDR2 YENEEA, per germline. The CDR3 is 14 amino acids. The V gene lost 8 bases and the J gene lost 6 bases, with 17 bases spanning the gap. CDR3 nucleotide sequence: TGTGCCAGCCGCGGGGACGGCAGCGGCAATGAGCAGTTCTTC. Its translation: CASRGDGSGNEQFF.

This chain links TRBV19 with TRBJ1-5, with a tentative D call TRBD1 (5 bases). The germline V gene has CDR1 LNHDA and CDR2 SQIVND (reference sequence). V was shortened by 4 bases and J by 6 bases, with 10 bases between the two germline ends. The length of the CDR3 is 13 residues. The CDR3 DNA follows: TGTGCCAGTAGTAATGGGGCCGGTCAGCCCCAGCATTTT. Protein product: CASSNGAGQPQHF.

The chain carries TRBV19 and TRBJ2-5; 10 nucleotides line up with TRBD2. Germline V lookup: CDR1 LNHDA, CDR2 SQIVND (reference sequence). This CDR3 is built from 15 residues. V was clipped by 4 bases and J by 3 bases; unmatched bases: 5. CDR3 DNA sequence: TGTGCCAGTAGTAACCTAGCGGGGGCGAAAGAGACCCAGTACTTC. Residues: CASSNLAGAKETQYF. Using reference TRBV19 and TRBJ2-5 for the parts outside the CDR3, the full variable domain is DGGITQSPKYLFRKEGQNVTLSCEQNLNHDAMYWYRQDPGQGLRLIYYSQIVNDFQKGDIAEGYSVSREKKESFPLTVTSAQKNPTAFYLCASSNLAGAKETQYFGPGTRLLVL.

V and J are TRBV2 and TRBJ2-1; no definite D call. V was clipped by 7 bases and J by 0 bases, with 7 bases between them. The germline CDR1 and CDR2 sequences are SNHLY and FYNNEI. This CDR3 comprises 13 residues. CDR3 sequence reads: CASNGGSYNEQFF. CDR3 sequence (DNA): TGTGCCAGCAACGGTGGCTCCTACAATGAGCAGTTCTTC.

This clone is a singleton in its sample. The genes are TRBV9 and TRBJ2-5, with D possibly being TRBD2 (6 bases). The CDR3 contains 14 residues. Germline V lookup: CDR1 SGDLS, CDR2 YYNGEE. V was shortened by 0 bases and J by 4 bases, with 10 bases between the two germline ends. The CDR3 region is CASSVGPAGETQYF. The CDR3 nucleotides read TGTGCCAGCAGCGTAGGGCCAGCGGGAGAGACCCAGTACTTC.

This chain's CDR3 is CASSQDDRSGYTF. The DNA of the CDR3 is TGTGCCAGCAGCCAAGATGACAGGTCGGGCTACACCTTC. The chain couples TRBV14 to TRBJ1-2, with a weak D call TRBD1 (6 bases). With 0 bases removed from V and 8 bases from J, the gap between germline ends came to 10 bases. This CDR3 is built from 13 residues. CDR1 SGHDN and CDR2 FVKESK come from the germline V gene.

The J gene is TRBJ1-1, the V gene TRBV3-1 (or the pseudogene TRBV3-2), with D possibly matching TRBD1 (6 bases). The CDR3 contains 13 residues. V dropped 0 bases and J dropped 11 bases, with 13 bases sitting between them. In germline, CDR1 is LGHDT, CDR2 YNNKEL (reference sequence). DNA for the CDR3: TGTGCCAGCAGCCAAGATAGGGGGGGAGGTGCTTTCTTT. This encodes CASSQDRGGGAFF.

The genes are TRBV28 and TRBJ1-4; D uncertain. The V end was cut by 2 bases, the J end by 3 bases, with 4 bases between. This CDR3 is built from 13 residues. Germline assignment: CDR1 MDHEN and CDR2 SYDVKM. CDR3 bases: TGTGCCAGCAGTTTACGGTCTAATGAAAAACTGTTTTTT. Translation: CASSLRSNEKLFF. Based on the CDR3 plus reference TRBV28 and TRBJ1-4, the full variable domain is DVKVTQSSRYLVKRTGEKVFLECVQDMDHENMFWYRQDPGLGLRLIYFSYDVKMKEKGDIPEGYSVSREKKERFSLILESASTNQTSMYLCASSLRSNEKLFFGSGTQLSVL.

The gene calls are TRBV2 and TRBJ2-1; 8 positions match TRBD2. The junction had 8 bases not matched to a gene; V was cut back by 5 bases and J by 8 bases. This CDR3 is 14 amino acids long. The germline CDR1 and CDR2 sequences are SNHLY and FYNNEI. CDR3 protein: CASSSERGWDEQFF. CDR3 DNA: TGTGCCAGCAGTAGCGAGCGGGGGTGGGATGAGCAGTTCTTC.

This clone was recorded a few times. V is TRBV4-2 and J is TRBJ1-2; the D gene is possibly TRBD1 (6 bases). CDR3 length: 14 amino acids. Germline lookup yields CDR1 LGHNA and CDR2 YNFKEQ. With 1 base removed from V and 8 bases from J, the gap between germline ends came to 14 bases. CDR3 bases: TGTGCCAGCAGCCAAGGATGGATCGGACAGGGCTACACCTTC. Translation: CASSQGWIGQGYTF.

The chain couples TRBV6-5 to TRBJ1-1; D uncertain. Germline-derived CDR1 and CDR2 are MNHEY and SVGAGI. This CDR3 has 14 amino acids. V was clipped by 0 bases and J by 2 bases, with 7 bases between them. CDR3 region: CASSYSRRNTEAFF. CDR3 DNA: TGTGCCAGCAGTTACTCTCGGAGAAACACTGAAGCTTTCTTT.

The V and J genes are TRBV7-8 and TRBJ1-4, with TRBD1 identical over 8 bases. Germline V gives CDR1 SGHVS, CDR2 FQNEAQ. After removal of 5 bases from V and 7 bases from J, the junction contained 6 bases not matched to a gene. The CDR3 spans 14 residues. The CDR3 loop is CASSGQGVIEKLFF. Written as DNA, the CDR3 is TGTGCCAGCAGCGGACAGGGAGTGATTGAAAAACTGTTTTTT.

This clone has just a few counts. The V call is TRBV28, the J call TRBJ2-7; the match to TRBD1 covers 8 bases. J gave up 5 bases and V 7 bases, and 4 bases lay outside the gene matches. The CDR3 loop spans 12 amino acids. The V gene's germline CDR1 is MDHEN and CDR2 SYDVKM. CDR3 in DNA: TGTGCCAGCACGGACAGGGTGGACGAGCAGTACTTC. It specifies CASTDRVDEQYF.

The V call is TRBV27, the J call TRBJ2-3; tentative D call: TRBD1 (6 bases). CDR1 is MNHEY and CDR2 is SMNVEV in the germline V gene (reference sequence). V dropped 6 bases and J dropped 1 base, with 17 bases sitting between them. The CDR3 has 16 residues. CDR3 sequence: CASSLVGQGGTDTQYF. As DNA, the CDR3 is TGTGCCAGCAGCCTAGTGGGACAAGGGGGCACAGATACGCAGTATTTT.

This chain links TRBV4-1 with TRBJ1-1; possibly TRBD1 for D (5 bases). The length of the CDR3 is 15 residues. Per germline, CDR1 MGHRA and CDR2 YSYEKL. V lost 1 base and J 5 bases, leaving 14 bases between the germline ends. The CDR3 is CASSQVWGGRTEAFF. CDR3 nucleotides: TGCGCCAGCAGCCAAGTGTGGGGGGGTAGGACTGAAGCTTTCTTT.

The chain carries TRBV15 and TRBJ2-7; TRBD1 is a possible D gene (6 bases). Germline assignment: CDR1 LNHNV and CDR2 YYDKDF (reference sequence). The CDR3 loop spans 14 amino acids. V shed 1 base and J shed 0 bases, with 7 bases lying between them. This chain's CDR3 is CATSRVDSSYEQYF. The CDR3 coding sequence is TGTGCCACCAGCAGAGTGGACAGCTCCTACGAGCAGTACTTC.

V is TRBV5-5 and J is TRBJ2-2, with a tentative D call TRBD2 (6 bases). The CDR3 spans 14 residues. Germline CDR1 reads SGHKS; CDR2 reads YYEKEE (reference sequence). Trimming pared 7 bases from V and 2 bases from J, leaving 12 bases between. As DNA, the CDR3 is TGTGCCAGCGCTCGGGGGACCAACACCGGGGAGCTGTTTTTT. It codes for CASARGTNTGELFF.

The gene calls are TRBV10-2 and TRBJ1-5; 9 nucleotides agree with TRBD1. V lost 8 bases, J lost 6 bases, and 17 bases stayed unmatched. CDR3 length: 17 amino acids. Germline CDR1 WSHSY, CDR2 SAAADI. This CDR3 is CASFSGGRTGVRQPQHF. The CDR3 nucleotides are TGCGCCAGCTTCTCTGGGGGTCGGACAGGGGTTCGTCAGCCCCAGCATTTT.

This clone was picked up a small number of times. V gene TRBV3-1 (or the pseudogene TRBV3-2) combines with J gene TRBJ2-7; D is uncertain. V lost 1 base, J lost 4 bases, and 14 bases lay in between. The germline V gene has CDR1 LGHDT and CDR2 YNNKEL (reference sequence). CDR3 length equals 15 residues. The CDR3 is CASSQVPGSSYEQYF. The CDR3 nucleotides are TGTGCCAGCAGCCAAGTTCCGGGTAGTTCGTACGAGCAGTACTTC.

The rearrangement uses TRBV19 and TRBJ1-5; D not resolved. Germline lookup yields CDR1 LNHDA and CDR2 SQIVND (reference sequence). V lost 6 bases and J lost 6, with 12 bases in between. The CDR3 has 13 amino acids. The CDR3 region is CASSETVAQPQHF. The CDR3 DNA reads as TGTGCCAGTAGCGAAACGGTTGCTCAGCCCCAGCATTTT.

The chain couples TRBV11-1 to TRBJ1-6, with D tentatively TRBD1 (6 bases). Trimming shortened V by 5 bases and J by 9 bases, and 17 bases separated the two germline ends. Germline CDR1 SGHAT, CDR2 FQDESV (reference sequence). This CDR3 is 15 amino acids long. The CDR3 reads CASSQGTPRRSPLHF. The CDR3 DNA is TGTGCCAGCAGCCAGGGGACACCCAGGCGTTCACCCCTCCACTTT. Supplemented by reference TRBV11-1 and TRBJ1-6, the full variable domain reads EAEVAQSPRYKITEKSQAVAFWCDPISGHATLYWYRQILGQGPELLVQFQDESVVDDSQLPKDRFSAERLKGVDSTLKIQPAELGDSAMYLCASSQGTPRRSPLHFGNGTRLTVT.